This T cell receptor beta chain emerged from a study of blood T cell repertoires in COVID-19. Germline CDR1 reads SGHRS; CDR2 reads YFSETQ. Trimming cost V 4 bases and J 3 bases, with 12 bases left between them. This CDR3 has 14 amino acids. As processed by the authors: The assay estimated nucleated cells by amplifying reference gene primers. Some clones are missing from TCRdb's copy, which holds only in-frame ones; the method was immunoSEQ multiplex PCR. That table furnishes V, J and clone size, whereas the DNA furnished D and trimming. The repertoire holds about 90,000 clones, with around four fifths as singletons.

This TCR was recovered from a woman in her 70s with active or convalescent COVID-19. V gene TRBV5-1 combines with J gene TRBJ2-3; maybe TRBD1 (6 bases). The sequenced sample was peripheral blood. CDR3 amino acids: CASSEGERTDTQYF. CDR3 nucleotide sequence: TGCGCCAGCAGCGAGGGGGAGAGGACAGATACGCAGTATTTT.